This T cell receptor (beta chain) was sequenced for a study of blood T cell repertoires in COVID-19. Study overall: In each case, the material was cDNA or gDNA derived from T cells, B-cell-depleted T cells, or PBMCs.

Libraries were prepared by immunoSEQ multiplex PCR; TCRdb keeps only in-frame clonotypes and omits some of them. Among approximately 530,000 clones listed, less than 90% were seen once. Between the trimmed V and J ends, which lost 0 bases and 2 bases, there was a span of 13 bases. CDR3 length equals 15 residues. Germline loops: CDR1 SQVTM, CDR2 ANQGSEA. The TCR was taken from a woman between 50 and 59 years old with COVID-19, enrolled during active disease. The rearrangement links TRBV29-1 to TRBJ2-5; D possibly corresponds to TRBD1 (6 bases). Sequencing was carried out using peripheral blood. CDR3 coding DNA: TGCAGCGTTGAAGACCCTTCGGACAGACAAGAGACCCAGTACTTC. Protein product: CSVEDPSDRQETQYF.